The 14 T cell receptor beta chains presented below share a single source sample, sequenced in a study of siplizumab effects on memory and regulatory T cells. Measured with immunoSEQ multiplex PCR; TCRdb has only the in-frame clones, and not every one. The sample consists of about 57,000 clones, roughly 80% of them appearing once. The specimen sequenced was memory CD4+ T cells sorted from blood. All receptors come from a human donor in good health.

V usage is TRBV5-1 and J usage is TRBJ2-4, with TRBD2 identical over 12 bases. Trimming at V came to 4 bases and at J to 4 bases, leaving 12 bases not matched to a gene. The CDR3 is 18 residues long. CDR1 SGHRS and CDR2 YFSETQ come from the germline V gene. The CDR3 here is CASSPPPSGRAGKNIQYF. CDR3 DNA: TGCGCCAGCAGCCCACCCCCTAGCGGGAGGGCCGGTAAAAACATTCAGTACTTC.

The rearrangement links TRBV6-1 to TRBJ1-2; D gene uncertain. This CDR3 spans 13 amino acids. From germline, CDR1 is MNHNS and CDR2 SASEGT. CDR3 bases: TGTGTTACTCGGTTACGGGTGGGGTATGGCTACACCTTC. Amino acid sequence: CVTRLRVGYGYTF.

This chain joins TRBV5-4 and TRBJ1-1; D may be TRBD1 (5 bases). Between the trimmed V and J ends, which lost 0 bases and 0 bases, there was a span of 12 bases. The CDR3 is 16 amino acids. Germline CDR1 SGHNT, CDR2 YYREEE (reference sequence). CDR3 bases: TGTGCCAGCAGCTTGGACGGGGGAACCATGAACACTGAAGCTTTCTTT. As protein: CASSLDGGTMNTEAFF.

The gene calls are TRBV28 and TRBJ1-1; TRBD1 agrees at 8 bases. CDR3 length: 12 amino acids. The J segment lost 12 bases and the V segment lost 3 bases, leaving 6 bases of the junction unmatched. CDR1 MDHEN and CDR2 SYDVKM come from the germline V gene. The CDR3 is CASSFTGGGTFF. CDR3 bases: TGTGCCAGCAGTTTTACAGGGGGGGGAACTTTCTTT.

This clone has only one observation. V and J are TRBV5-4 and TRBJ1-2, with D tentatively TRBD1 (6 bases). Trimming took off 0 bases at V and 7 bases at J, with 13 bases between the two ends. Germline V gene lookup returns CDR1 SGHNT and CDR2 YYREEE (reference sequence). The CDR3 is 14 amino acids. The CDR3 reads CASSLAQGTAGYTF. In DNA, the CDR3 is TGTGCCAGCAGCTTGGCACAGGGAACCGCTGGCTACACCTTC.

The V gene is TRBV6-5, the J gene TRBJ2-7; 10 bases fit TRBD1. Per germline, CDR1 MNHEY and CDR2 SVGAGI. J lost 3 bases, V lost 6 bases, and 8 bases had no gene match. The CDR3 runs to 15 residues. The CDR3: CASRTGQGLNYEQYF. CDR3 DNA: TGTGCCAGCAGAACGGGACAGGGGCTAAACTACGAGCAGTACTTC.

The V call is TRBV10-3, the J call TRBJ1-2; the match to TRBD1 covers 8 bases. Germline-derived CDR1 and CDR2 are ENHRY and SYGVKD. CDR3 length equals 14 residues. Trimming at V came to 4 bases and at J to 4 bases, leaving 5 bases not matched to a gene. CDR3 bases: TGTGCCATCAGTGGAACAGGGGGGAGCTATGGCTACACCTTC. It is translated as CAISGTGGSYGYTF.

Here the CDR3 DNA reads TGTGCCAGCGCGATAATACTCGGAACTGAAGCTTTCTTT. Its translation: CASAIILGTEAFF. This chain links TRBV6-1 with TRBJ1-1; D is ambiguous. This CDR3 is built from 13 residues. Between the trimmed V and J ends, which lost 8 bases and 5 bases, there was a span of 15 bases. Germline-derived CDR1 and CDR2 are MNHNS and SASEGT.

This sequence joins TRBV11-2 and TRBJ2-7; 9 bases are a match to TRBD1. Germline loops: CDR1 SGHAT, CDR2 FQNNGV. Unmatched junction bases numbered 9, after V lost 5 bases and J lost 4 bases. The CDR3 totals 15 residues. Here the CDR3 DNA reads TGTGCCAGCAGCATCACTGGACAGGGGCTATACGAGCAGTACTTC. Its translation is CASSITGQGLYEQYF.

The chain combines TRBV21-1 with TRBJ2-3; TRBD2 is taken as the D call from the table, unchecked against the DNA. TRBV21-1 constitutes a pseudogene. The CDR3 runs to 12 residues. In DNA form, the CDR3 reads TGTGCCAGCATTATCTACACAGATACGCAGTATTTT. Translating it yields CASIIYTDTQYF.

This chain joins TRBV11-2 and TRBJ2-7; no reliable D call. CDR1 is SGHAT, CDR2 FQNNGV, per germline. The CDR3 runs 12 residues. V dropped 5 bases and J dropped 0 bases, with 5 bases sitting between them. This CDR3 is CASSQNSYEQYF. In DNA, the CDR3 is TGTGCCAGCAGCCAAAACTCCTACGAGCAGTACTTC.

V and J are TRBV7-2 and TRBJ1-2, with a weak D call TRBD1 (5 bases). Germline CDR1 is SGHTA and CDR2 is FQGNSA. The germline V and J ends were trimmed by 2 bases and 3 bases, with 10 bases remaining between them. This CDR3 is 14 amino acids long. The CDR3 bases are TGTGCCAGCAGCTTACAGGGCTTTGACTATGGCTACACCTTC. It translates to CASSLQGFDYGYTF.

The chain is built from TRBV27 and TRBJ2-7; 10 bases map to TRBD2. V dropped 2 bases and J dropped 9; count of bases not matched to a gene: 10. The CDR3 spans 15 residues. Germline V CDR1 and CDR2: MNHEY, SMNVEV (reference sequence). CDR3 in amino acids: CASSLRGSGRKWQYF. CDR3 bases: TGTGCCAGCAGTTTAAGGGGTAGCGGGAGGAAGTGGCAGTACTTC.

This clone was picked up one time. The chain links TRBV11-2 to TRBJ1-5; D ambiguous. Germline lookup yields CDR1 SGHAT and CDR2 FQNNGV. Trimming stripped 1 base from V and 6 bases from J, with 7 bases between. The CDR3 loop spans 13 amino acids. In nucleotides, the CDR3 is TGTGCCAGCAGCTTAGGGTCGGCTCAGCCCCAGCATTTT. Translating gives CASSLGSAQPQHF.